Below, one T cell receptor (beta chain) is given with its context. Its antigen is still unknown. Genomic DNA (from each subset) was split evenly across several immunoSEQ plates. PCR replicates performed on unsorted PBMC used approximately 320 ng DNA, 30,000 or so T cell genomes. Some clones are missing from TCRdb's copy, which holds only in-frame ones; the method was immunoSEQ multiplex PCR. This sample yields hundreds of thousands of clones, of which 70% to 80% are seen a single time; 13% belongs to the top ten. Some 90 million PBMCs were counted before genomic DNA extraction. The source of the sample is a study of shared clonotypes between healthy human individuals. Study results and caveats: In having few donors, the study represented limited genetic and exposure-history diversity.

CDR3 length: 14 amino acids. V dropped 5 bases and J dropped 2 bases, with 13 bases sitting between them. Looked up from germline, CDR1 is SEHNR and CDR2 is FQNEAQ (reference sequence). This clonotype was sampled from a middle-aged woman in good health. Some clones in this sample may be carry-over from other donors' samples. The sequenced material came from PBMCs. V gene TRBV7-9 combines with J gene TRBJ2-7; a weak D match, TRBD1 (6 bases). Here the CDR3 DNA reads TGTGCCAGCAGCCCCGGACAGACTACCTACGAGCAGTACTTC. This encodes CASSPGQTTYEQYF.